This T cell receptor beta chain stems from a study of cytomegalovirus exposure and HLA in healthy donors. Whole-study findings and limits: The study put 160 or so TCR beta chains on its list as cytomegalovirus-associated.

Comments on this clone: The antigen remains unidentified.

V lost 3 bases and J lost 2, with 10 bases in between. CDR3 length: 14 amino acids. Germline values: CDR1 MDHEN, CDR2 SYDVKM. PCR used 60 Vbeta primers and 13 Jbeta primers. Sequencing was performed with immunoSEQ multiplex PCR; in TCRdb, only in-frame clones are kept and a portion is missing. The sample carries tens of thousands of clones, about 80% recorded once. The V and J genes are TRBV28 and TRBJ1-2; D is ambiguous. The sequence came from a man aged 50-60 years in good health and CMV-seronegative. The sample taken for sequencing was PBMCs. The CDR3 DNA sequence: TGTGCCAGCAGTTTGATGCGGCAGAACTATGGCTACACCTTC. Encoded protein: CASSLMRQNYGYTF.